This T cell receptor (beta chain) was obtained from a study of response to subunit inactivated influenza vaccine. TCRdb re-called the RT-PCR reads with MiXCR, one entry per CDR3 protein. The table includes about 570,000 distinct CDR3 sequences, 10% to 12% detected once. CDR3 length: 14 amino acids. Germline V gene data show CDR1 as MGHDK and CDR2 as SYGVNS. V was clipped by 4 bases and J by 1 base, with 11 bases between them. The same sample was also used in a study of T cells expressing NK-cell markers. In that study: TCR beta libraries carry UMIs added by 5'RACE template switching. Repertoires of TCR beta were obtained from T cells sorted as CD3+CD56+NKG2C+, CD3+CD56+NKG2C- and CD3+CD56-NKG2C+. An anti-gamma-delta TCR antibody restricted sorting to alpha-beta TCR T cells in several experiments. In 5 to 7 donors, dominant CD3+CD56+NKG2C+ clones formed roughly 1.0-7.0% of CD8+ cells.

This specimen consisted of PBMCs from blood, obtained on the day of vaccination. The chain combines TRBV25-1 with TRBJ2-7, with D hard to call. The sequence was collected from a middle-aged man who received an inactivated influenza vaccine. The CDR3 loop reads CASSGAGLSYEQYF. CDR3 nucleotides: TGTGCCAGCAGTGGGGCTGGTCTTTCCTACGAGCAGTACTTC.